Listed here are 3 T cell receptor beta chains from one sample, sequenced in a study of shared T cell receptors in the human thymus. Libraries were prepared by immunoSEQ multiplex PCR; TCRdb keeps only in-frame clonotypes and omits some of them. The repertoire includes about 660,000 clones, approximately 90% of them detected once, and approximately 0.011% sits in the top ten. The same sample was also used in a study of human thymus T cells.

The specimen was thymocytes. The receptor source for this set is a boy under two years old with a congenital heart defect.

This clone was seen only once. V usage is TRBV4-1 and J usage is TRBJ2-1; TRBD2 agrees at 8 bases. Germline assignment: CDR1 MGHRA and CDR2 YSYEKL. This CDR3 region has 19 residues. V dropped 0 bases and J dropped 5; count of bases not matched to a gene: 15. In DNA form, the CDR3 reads TGCGCCAGCAGCCAAGATTTGGGCGGGAGGCCACTGATGAACAATGAGCAGTTCTTC. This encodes CASSQDLGGRPLMNNEQFF.

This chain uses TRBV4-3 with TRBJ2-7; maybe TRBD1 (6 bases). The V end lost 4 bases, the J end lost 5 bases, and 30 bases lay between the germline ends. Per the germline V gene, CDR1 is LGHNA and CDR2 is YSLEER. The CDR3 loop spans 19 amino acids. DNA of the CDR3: TGCGCCAGCAGCCCCCTAACACACGGGCACAAGGGGGAGAGCCACGAGCAGTACTTC. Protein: CASSPLTHGHKGESHEQYF.

CDR3 coding DNA: TGCGCCAGCAGTGAGAAGGGAGAAACCTACAATGAGCAGTTCTTC. Protein product: CASSEKGETYNEQFF. This chain uses TRBV10-2 with TRBJ2-1, with D maybe TRBD2 (5 bases). Trimming removed 2 bases from V and 2 bases from J, with 10 bases in between. In germline, CDR1 is WSHSY, CDR2 SAAADI. The CDR3 is made up of 15 amino acids.